The 18 T cell receptor beta chains below all came from one sample that was sequenced in a study of T cell changes during pregnancy in multiple sclerosis. TCRdb's copy holds only in-frame clones and misses some; the assay was immunoSEQ multiplex PCR. The profile shows about 62,000 clones, approximately 92% of them singletons. The input for sequencing was peripheral blood, taken in the second trimester of pregnancy. These receptors were obtained from a female donor in good health, enrolled as a control in a pregnancy study.

The V and J genes are TRBV5-6 and TRBJ2-1; D unclear. This CDR3 spans 12 amino acids. V gave up 1 base and J gave up 12 bases, with 11 bases separating them. The germline V gene has CDR1 SGHDT and CDR2 YYEEEE. The CDR3 protein is CASSLWAELQFF. Written as DNA, the CDR3 is TGTGCCAGCAGCTTGTGGGCCGAGCTGCAGTTCTTC.

This clone was observed a few times. The chain links TRBV19 to TRBJ1-2, with TRBD1 matching over 8 bases. The junction had 11 bases not matched to a gene; V was cut back by 4 bases and J by 4 bases. CDR3 length: 16 amino acids. Per the germline V gene, CDR1 is LNHDA and CDR2 is SQIVND (reference sequence). This CDR3 reads CASSKDREGFGYGYTF. The CDR3 nucleotides read TGTGCCAGTAGTAAGGACAGGGAGGGTTTCGGCTATGGCTACACCTTC.

The gene calls are TRBV7-2 and TRBJ2-2; no firm D call. This CDR3 is 14 amino acids long. V was shortened by 5 bases and J by 8 bases, with 15 bases between the two germline ends. CDR1 is SGHTA, CDR2 FQGNSA, per germline. CDR3 nucleotide sequence: TGTGCCAGCAGCCCAAGAAACCCGGTAGGGGAGCTGTTTTTT. Protein sequence: CASSPRNPVGELFF.

V usage is TRBV6-5 and J usage is TRBJ1-1; the D gene is possibly TRBD1 (5 bases). CDR1 and CDR2 (germline): MNHEY, SVGAGI. The CDR3 is 14 amino acids. The V end lost 1 base, the J end lost 5 bases, and 11 bases lay between the germline ends. In DNA form, the CDR3 reads TGTGCCAGCAGTTACTGGTCAGGGAGGACTGAAGCTTTCTTT. Amino acids: CASSYWSGRTEAFF.

The rearrangement links TRBV7-9 to TRBJ1-2, with D maybe TRBD1 (5 bases). The CDR3 runs to 15 residues. The germline gives CDR1 SEHNR, CDR2 FQNEAQ (reference sequence). V gave up 3 bases and J gave up 2 bases, with 13 bases separating them. The CDR3, as DNA: TGTGCCAGCAGCTTCCTCGCGAGGACAAACTATGGCTACACCTTC. Amino acid sequence: CASSFLARTNYGYTF. The complete variable domain, with remaining parts taken from reference TRBV7-9 and TRBJ1-2, reads DTGVSQNPRHKITKRGQNVTFRCDPISEHNRLYWYRQTLGQGPEFLTYFQNEAQLEKSRLLSDRFSAERPKGSFSTLEIQRTEQGDSAMYLCASSFLARTNYGYTFGSGTRLTVV.

This clone is a singleton in its sample. The CDR3 here is CASSPERLENIQYF. The CDR3 nucleotides are TGTGCCAGTAGCCCTGAGAGGCTGGAAAACATTCAGTACTTC. This sequence joins TRBV19 and TRBJ2-4; D gene ambiguous. V gave up 6 bases and J gave up 5 bases, with 14 bases separating them. Germline-derived CDR1 and CDR2 are LNHDA and SQIVND (reference sequence). The CDR3 runs to 14 residues.

The J gene is TRBJ2-7, the V gene TRBV15; D is undetermined. Germline lookup yields CDR1 LNHNV and CDR2 YYDKDF (reference sequence). The CDR3 sequence is 16 residues long. The germline V and J ends were trimmed by 0 bases and 0 bases, with 12 bases remaining between them. This CDR3 is CATSRDPRQPSYEQYF. DNA of the CDR3: TGTGCCACCAGCAGAGATCCTAGGCAGCCCTCCTACGAGCAGTACTTC.

This clone was seen just once. The chain recombines TRBV7-2 with TRBJ2-1; D perhaps matches TRBD1 (6 bases). V dropped 1 base and J dropped 10 bases, with 14 bases sitting between them. In germline, CDR1 is SGHTA, CDR2 FQGNSA. This CDR3 has 14 residues. This CDR3 reads CASSLGWGRREQFF. The CDR3 DNA reads TGTGCCAGCAGCTTAGGGTGGGGGCGACGGGAGCAGTTCTTC.

V and J are TRBV28 and TRBJ2-1; 8 nucleotides match TRBD2. With 6 bases clipped from V and 10 bases from J, the junction kept 8 bases outside the gene matches. Germline V gene data show CDR1 as MDHEN and CDR2 as SYDVKM. The CDR3 spans 13 residues. The CDR3 sequence: CASREREPVEQFF. The CDR3 DNA reads as TGTGCCAGCAGAGAGCGGGAGCCTGTGGAGCAGTTCTTC.

This chain connects TRBV19 to TRBJ1-6, with TRBD1 matching over 8 bases. There are 14 residues in the CDR3. Germline V gene sequence: CDR1 LNHDA, CDR2 SQIVND (reference sequence). The trim removed 7 bases at V and 9 bases at J, leaving 8 bases unmatched. CDR3 in DNA: TGTGCCAGTAACGCAGGGGGCTTGGGTTCACCCCTCCACTTT. This codes for CASNAGGLGSPLHF.

The chain combines TRBV9 with TRBJ2-5, with 9 bases identical to TRBD2. Germline CDR1 and CDR2: SGDLS and YYNGEE. The CDR3 spans 14 residues. Trimming removed 4 bases from V and 2 bases from J; junction bases left unmatched: 3. The CDR3 nucleotides are TGTGCCAGCAGCACGAGCGGGAGGCAAGAGACCCAGTACTTC. Amino acids: CASSTSGRQETQYF.

This clone is a singleton in its sample. V and J are TRBV5-6 and TRBJ1-5; no clear D. Trimming left V 0 bases short and J 0 bases short, with 7 bases between. The CDR3 loop spans 15 amino acids. Germline lookup yields CDR1 SGHDT and CDR2 YYEEEE. CDR3 sequence: CASSLAGDSNQPQHF. CDR3 DNA: TGTGCCAGCAGCTTGGCCGGGGATAGCAATCAGCCCCAGCATTTT.

The chain uses TRBV5-4 and TRBJ2-1; 9 bases align to TRBD2. This CDR3 contains 18 residues. The V gene's germline CDR1 is SGHNT and CDR2 YYREEE (reference sequence). Losses at the gene ends were 0 bases for V and 0 bases for J; bases not matched to a gene: 7. CDR3 protein: CASSLGVSGRSSYNEQFF. The DNA of the CDR3 is TGTGCCAGCAGCTTGGGAGTAAGCGGGAGGAGCTCCTACAATGAGCAGTTCTTC.

This chain uses TRBV7-9 with TRBJ1-1; no firm D call. V was shortened by 6 bases and J by 4 bases, with 12 bases between the two germline ends. CDR1 is SEHNR, CDR2 FQNEAQ, per germline (reference sequence). The CDR3 covers 13 residues. The CDR3 DNA is TGTGCCAGCAGTTATCCCGAGGTCACTGAAGCTTTCTTT. This sequence encodes CASSYPEVTEAFF. The whole variable domain, remainder taken from reference TRBV7-9 and TRBJ1-1, is DTGVSQNPRHKITKRGQNVTFRCDPISEHNRLYWYRQTLGQGPEFLTYFQNEAQLEKSRLLSDRFSAERPKGSFSTLEIQRTEQGDSAMYLCASSYPEVTEAFFGQGTRLTVV.

The chain joins TRBV9 to TRBJ1-2; 9 bases fit TRBD1. Germline loops: CDR1 SGDLS, CDR2 YYNGEE. V gave up 3 bases and J gave up 6 bases; unmatched junction bases: 6. The CDR3 is 14 residues long. The CDR3 spells CASSDRDREDGYTF. CDR3 sequence (DNA): TGTGCCAGCAGCGACCGGGACAGGGAGGATGGCTACACCTTC.

The V call is TRBV6-5, the J call TRBJ2-7; D is undetermined. The length of the CDR3 is 14 residues. V dropped 0 bases and J dropped 2 bases, with 8 bases sitting between them. Per germline, CDR1 MNHEY and CDR2 SVGAGI. CDR3 sequence reads: CASSYSRPPYEQYF. For the CDR3, the DNA is TGTGCCAGCAGTTACTCGCGTCCTCCCTACGAGCAGTACTTC.

This clone was counted a single time. The chain is built from TRBV28 and TRBJ2-5, with D possibly TRBD1 on 6 matching bases. Trimming took off 4 bases at V and 5 bases at J, with 14 bases between the two ends. From germline, CDR1 is MDHEN and CDR2 SYDVKM. The CDR3 is made up of 14 amino acids. This CDR3 reads CASSSPGQGETQYF. CDR3 DNA sequence: TGTGCCAGCAGTTCTCCGGGACAAGGGGAGACCCAGTACTTC.

The chain joins TRBV27 to TRBJ2-1, with D possibly TRBD2 on 6 matching bases. Between the trimmed V and J ends, which lost 5 bases and 5 bases, there was a span of 13 bases. CDR3 length equals 14 residues. The germline V gene encodes CDR1 MNHEY and CDR2 SMNVEV (reference sequence). The CDR3 reads CASSRPGLNNEQFF. CDR3 bases: TGTGCCAGCAGTCGGCCGGGACTCAACAATGAGCAGTTCTTC.